This T cell receptor beta chain was retrieved from a study of PD-1 blockade in classical Hodgkin lymphoma. The CDR3 has 14 amino acids. Trimming pared 2 bases from V and 3 bases from J, leaving 7 bases between. Per the germline V gene, CDR1 is MDHEN and CDR2 is SYDVKM. Specified time point: cycle 4 day 1 (C4D1), after around six weeks of nivolumab. All patients relapsed after autologous stem cell transplantation, and brentuximab vedotin exposure varied. Magnetic negative selection was used to purify CD4+ T cells from PBMCs that had been thawed. Profiled with immunoSEQ multiplex PCR; TCRdb holds only in-frame clones, not every one. Among about 12,000 clones listed, about 88% were seen once.

The receptor's source is a human donor with classical Hodgkin lymphoma. The chain employs TRBV28 and TRBJ1-4, with D possibly TRBD1 on 5 matching bases. This specimen was CD4+ T cells from blood, taken before the fourth cycle of nivolumab. CDR3 coding DNA: TGTGCCAGCAGTTTACCAGGGTCTAATGAAAAACTGTTTTTT. Translating gives CASSLPGSNEKLFF.